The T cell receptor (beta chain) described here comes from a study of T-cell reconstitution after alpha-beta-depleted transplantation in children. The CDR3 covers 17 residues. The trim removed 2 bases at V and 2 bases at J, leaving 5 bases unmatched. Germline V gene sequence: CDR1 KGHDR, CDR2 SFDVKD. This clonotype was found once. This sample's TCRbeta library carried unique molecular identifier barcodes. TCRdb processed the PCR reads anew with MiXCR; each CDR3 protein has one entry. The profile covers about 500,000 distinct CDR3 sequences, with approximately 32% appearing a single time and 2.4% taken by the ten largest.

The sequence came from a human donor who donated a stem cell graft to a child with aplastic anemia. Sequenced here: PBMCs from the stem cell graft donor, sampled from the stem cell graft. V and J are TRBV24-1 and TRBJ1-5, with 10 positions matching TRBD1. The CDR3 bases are TGTGCCACCAGTGATTCGGACAGGGGGATTGGCAATCAGCCCCAGCATTTT. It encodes CATSDSDRGIGNQPQHF.